These 3 T cell receptor beta chains were sequenced from one sample in a study of OX40 agonist ivuxolimab in advanced cancers. Profiling relied on immunoSEQ multiplex PCR, and the TCRdb table lists in-frame clones only, not all of them. Altogether about 83,000 clones are present, about 85% being singletons, with the ten largest covering around 0.6%. The sample here was CD4+ or CD8+ T cells sorted from blood, taken in a trial of the OX40 agonist ivuxolimab. These receptors originate from an adult with an advanced solid tumor such as melanoma, head and neck, liver or kidney cancer.

The gene calls are TRBV6-5 and TRBJ1-4; D ambiguous. CDR3 size: 15 residues. The germline CDR1 and CDR2 sequences are MNHEY and SVGAGI. V lost 2 bases to trimming and J lost 0 bases, with 7 bases between them. The CDR3, as DNA: TGTGCCAGCAGTTACGTGGGGTCAACTAATGAAAAACTGTTTTTT. It specifies CASSYVGSTNEKLFF.

The CDR3 region is CASSPRLAAYEQYF. Written as DNA, the CDR3 is TGTGCCAGCTCACCGCGGCTAGCGGCCTACGAGCAGTACTTC. The chain carries TRBV18 and TRBJ2-7; 7 bases line up with TRBD2. The CDR3 consists of 14 residues. Germline trimming cut 3 bases from V and 2 bases from J; bases unmatched to any gene: 4. Germline V lookup: CDR1 KGHSH, CDR2 LQKENI.

A few counts support this clone. The chain employs TRBV28 and TRBJ1-2, with D unresolved. Looked up from germline, CDR1 is MDHEN and CDR2 is SYDVKM. V was pared by 5 bases and J by 4 bases, with 17 bases between. The CDR3 sequence is 15 residues long. CDR3 region: CASSLTRPAVYGYTF. The CDR3 nucleotides read TGTGCCAGCAGTCTCACCAGGCCCGCAGTCTATGGCTACACCTTC.